What follows are 29 T cell receptor beta chains derived from one specimen sequenced in a study of blood T cell repertoires in COVID-19. TCRdb's table, derived via immunoSEQ multiplex PCR, lists solely in-frame clones and lacks some. This table holds about 200,000 clones, about nine tenths found once. Input material: peripheral blood. The source of these receptors is a man between 18 and 29 years old with active or convalescent COVID-19.

The CDR3 loop is CASSKTYLQGAGANVLTF. CDR3 DNA: TGTGCCAGCAGTAAAACTTACCTACAGGGTGCTGGGGCCAACGTCCTGACTTTC. The rearrangement links TRBV5-4 to TRBJ2-6, with D tentatively TRBD1 (6 bases). The V end was cut by 5 bases, the J end by 2 bases, with 20 bases between. The CDR3 covers 18 residues. Germline V lookup: CDR1 SGHNT, CDR2 YYREEE (reference sequence).

J is TRBJ2-7 and V is TRBV18, with 7 bases identical to TRBD1. V was clipped by 0 bases and J by 0 bases; unmatched bases: 5. Germline V CDR1 and CDR2: KGHSH, LQKENI. The CDR3 is 16 residues long. The CDR3 spells CASSPPWQGVSYEQYF. CDR3 nucleotide sequence: TGTGCCAGCTCACCACCGTGGCAGGGGGTCTCCTACGAGCAGTACTTC.

V is TRBV7-3 and J is TRBJ2-1; 9 bases fit TRBD2. V shed 2 bases, J shed 5 bases, and the junction held 4 bases outside the gene matches. The CDR3 runs 15 residues. Germline assignment: CDR1 SGHTA and CDR2 FQGTGA. This chain's CDR3 is CASSLWPSGDNEQFF. CDR3 bases: TGTGCCAGCAGCTTATGGCCTAGCGGGGACAATGAGCAGTTCTTC.

CDR3 in DNA: TGTGCCAGCAGCTACCAGGGGGCCTACAATGAGCAGTTCTTC. Translated: CASSYQGAYNEQFF. The gene calls are TRBV11-2 and TRBJ2-1, with 7 bases identical to TRBD1. This CDR3 spans 14 amino acids. Germline V gives CDR1 SGHAT, CDR2 FQNNGV. V gave up 4 bases and J gave up 2 bases; unmatched junction bases: 2.

The chain has TRBV2 and TRBJ2-6, with 9 bases that match TRBD1. Per the germline V gene, CDR1 is SNHLY and CDR2 is FYNNEI. Trimming cost V 7 bases and J 0 bases; bases outside gene matches: 10. This CDR3 has 18 residues. CDR3 in amino acids: CASMGWTGANSGANVLTF. DNA for the CDR3: TGTGCCAGCATGGGATGGACAGGGGCGAACTCTGGGGCCAACGTCCTGACTTTC.

The chain employs TRBV9 and TRBJ1-3; weak D call: TRBD1 (5 bases). This CDR3 region has 17 residues. The germline V gene encodes CDR1 SGDLS and CDR2 YYNGEE. The V end was cut by 0 bases, the J end by 2 bases, with 15 bases between. Here the CDR3 DNA reads TGTGCCAGCAGCGTAGGGGGCGGTCCAGCCACTGGAAACACCATATATTTT. Amino acid sequence: CASSVGGGPATGNTIYF.

The rearrangement joins TRBV2 to TRBJ2-3, with 7 bases that match TRBD1. V lost 7 bases, J lost 2 bases, and 6 bases stayed unmatched. The germline gives CDR1 SNHLY, CDR2 FYNNEI. The CDR3 spans 14 residues. The DNA of the CDR3 is TGTGCCAGCACCATGGGACAGACCACAGATACGCAGTATTTT. Its protein is CASTMGQTTDTQYF.

The chain recombines TRBV5-1 with TRBJ1-2; 7 bases match TRBD1. The CDR3 extends over 13 amino acids. From germline, CDR1 is SGHRS and CDR2 YFSETQ. V was clipped by 0 bases and J by 5 bases; unmatched bases: 1. The CDR3 DNA reads TGCGCCAGCAGCTTGGGGGACAGTTATGGCTACACCTTC. Translated: CASSLGDSYGYTF.

This clone was observed once. In DNA form, the CDR3 reads TGTGCCAGCAGCCAGAACTCAGGGACAGGGGAGACCCAGTACTTC. Encoded protein: CASSQNSGTGETQYF. The rearrangement uses TRBV3-1 (or the pseudogene TRBV3-2) and TRBJ2-5; 9 bases line up with TRBD1. Losses at the gene ends were 3 bases for V and 5 bases for J; bases not matched to a gene: 7. CDR1 and CDR2 from the germline V gene are LGHDT and YNNKEL (reference sequence). There are 15 residues in the CDR3.

The chain links TRBV19 to TRBJ1-5; TRBD1 agrees at 7 bases. The CDR3 is 15 amino acids. Germline trimming cut 7 bases from V and 7 bases from J; bases unmatched to any gene: 13. Germline-derived CDR1 and CDR2 are LNHDA and SQIVND (reference sequence). The CDR3 region has the DNA TGTGCCAGTAACACAGGGGCCCCTTCCCGGCAGCCCCAGCATTTT. It translates to CASNTGAPSRQPQHF.

The chain has TRBV30 and TRBJ2-1; 8 bases agree with TRBD2. This CDR3 comprises 13 residues. The V and J ends lost 1 base and 5 bases, in that order; junction bases with no gene match: 1. Germline CDR1 GTSNPN, CDR2 SVGIG (reference sequence). The CDR3 DNA reads TGTGCCTGGAGTGGCGGGGGGAACAATGAGCAGTTCTTC. Its protein is CAWSGGGNNEQFF.

The chain combines TRBV5-6 with TRBJ1-2; D is uncertain. The germline V and J ends were trimmed by 4 bases and 5 bases, with 18 bases remaining between them. Germline CDR1 reads SGHDT; CDR2 reads YYEEEE. The CDR3 is 15 residues long. CDR3 in DNA: TGTGCCAGCAGCCTAGTAAAACTCGCTCCTTATGGCTACACCTTC. Its translation: CASSLVKLAPYGYTF.

This chain joins TRBV5-4 and TRBJ2-1, with 13 bases that match TRBD2. The V segment lost 4 bases and the J segment 2 bases; nucleotides outside the gene matches: 3. CDR3 length: 16 residues. CDR1 SGHNT and CDR2 YYREEE come from the germline V gene (reference sequence). The CDR3 DNA sequence: TGTGCCAGCAGCGAAGGGACTAGCGGGACCTACAATGAGCAGTTCTTC. It encodes CASSEGTSGTYNEQFF.

The chain uses TRBV18 and TRBJ1-1, with D perhaps TRBD1 (6 bases). There are 14 residues in the CDR3. Trimming removed 5 bases at V and 2 bases at J, with 12 bases between. Germline CDR1 reads KGHSH; CDR2 reads LQKENI. The CDR3 coding sequence is TGTGCCAGCTCAATTCAGGACAGAAACACTGAAGCTTTCTTT. Encoded protein: CASSIQDRNTEAFF.

This chain joins TRBV5-1 and TRBJ2-7; the D is unclear. V lost 0 bases and J 3 bases, leaving 7 bases between the germline ends. Germline CDR1 and CDR2: SGHRS and YFSETQ. This CDR3 has 13 amino acids. The CDR3 region is CASSLDIDYEQYF. CDR3 DNA sequence: TGCGCCAGCAGCTTGGATATAGACTACGAGCAGTACTTC.

Only one count was recorded for this clone. CDR3 region: CASSFRGTFGNTEAFF. CDR3 coding DNA: TGCGCCAGCAGCTTCAGGGGAACCTTTGGGAACACTGAAGCTTTCTTT. The chain uses TRBV5-1 and TRBJ1-1; tentative D call: TRBD1 (6 bases). The V end was cut by 2 bases, the J end by 1 base, with 15 bases between. Germline CDR1 and CDR2: SGHRS and YFSETQ. The CDR3 spans 16 residues.

This chain links TRBV4-2 with TRBJ2-5; 9 bases fit TRBD1. The length of the CDR3 is 18 residues. The V and J ends lost 1 base and 1 base, in that order; junction bases with no gene match: 10. Germline CDR1 LGHNA, CDR2 YNFKEQ. The CDR3 DNA sequence: TGTGCCAGCAGCCAAGCCAGTCCCGGGACAGGGACCCAAGAGACCCAGTACTTC. Translation: CASSQASPGTGTQETQYF.

V usage is TRBV2 and J usage is TRBJ2-3; D remains ambiguous. Trimming stripped 6 bases from V and 5 bases from J, with 12 bases between. There are 13 residues in the CDR3. The germline CDR1 and CDR2 sequences are SNHLY and FYNNEI. The CDR3 sequence is CASRADSGDTQYF. In nucleotides, the CDR3 is TGTGCCAGCAGGGCTGACTCCGGAGATACGCAGTATTTT.

The gene calls are TRBV29-1 and TRBJ2-7; weak D call: TRBD1 (6 bases). CDR3 size: 12 residues. The V end lost 4 bases, the J end lost 6 bases, and 13 bases lay between the germline ends. Per germline, CDR1 SQVTM and CDR2 ANQGSEA. CDR3 nucleotide sequence: TGCAGCGTTGTGGTCGCAGGGGCCGAGCAGTACTTC. Its translation is CSVVVAGAEQYF.

Comments on this clone: Other nucleotide sequences in the sample specify the same CDR3. The chain employs TRBV7-9 and TRBJ2-3; no definite D call. The CDR3 extends over 12 amino acids. Germline V gene data show CDR1 as SEHNR and CDR2 as FQNEAQ (reference sequence). V was trimmed by 4 bases and J by 0 bases, leaving 2 bases between them. CDR3 amino acids: CASSSSTDTQYF. The CDR3 DNA reads TGTGCCAGCAGCTCTAGCACAGATACGCAGTATTTT.

The CDR3 region is CASSLVRNTEAFF. The CDR3, as DNA: TGTGCCAGCAGCTTGGTGCGGAACACTGAAGCTTTCTTT. The V call is TRBV5-6, the J call TRBJ1-1; D uncertain. Germline CDR1 is SGHDT and CDR2 is YYEEEE. The CDR3 covers 13 residues. V lost 0 bases to trimming and J lost 1 base, with 4 bases between them. The full variable domain, with the rest looked up from reference TRBV5-6 and TRBJ1-1, is DAGVTQSPTHLIKTRGQQVTLRCSPKSGHDTVSWYQQALGQGPQFIFQYYEEEERQRGNFPDRFSGHQFPNYSSELNVNALLLGDSALYLCASSLVRNTEAFFGQGTRLTVV.

V and J are TRBV12-1 and TRBJ2-1; the D call of TRBD2 is as the table states it, not checked on the DNA. TRBV12-1 represents a pseudogene. The CDR3 totals 18 residues. This CDR3 is CASSLETSGRASGDEQFF. CDR3 DNA: TGTGCCAGCAGCCTCGAGACTAGCGGGAGGGCCTCGGGAGATGAGCAGTTCTTC.

The chain uses TRBV7-2 and TRBJ2-1, with 7 bases fitting TRBD2. CDR3 size: 14 residues. V dropped 1 base and J dropped 6; count of bases not matched to a gene: 3. From germline, CDR1 is SGHTA and CDR2 FQGNSA. CDR3 loop: CASSLVAGANEQFF. Here the CDR3 DNA reads TGTGCCAGCAGCTTAGTCGCGGGAGCCAATGAGCAGTTCTTC.

This clone came up once. This rearrangement joins TRBV6-5 to TRBJ2-1, with 7 bases aligning to TRBD1. V lost 7 bases and J lost 9; bases outside the gene matches: 9. The germline CDR1 and CDR2 sequences are MNHEY and SVGAGI. The CDR3 spans 13 residues. This CDR3 is CASNSDRDSEQFF. DNA of the CDR3: TGTGCCAGCAACTCAGACAGGGACAGTGAGCAGTTCTTC.

This chain uses TRBV9 with TRBJ2-7, with D maybe TRBD2 (5 bases). Germline assignment: CDR1 SGDLS and CDR2 YYNGEE. This CDR3 has 15 amino acids. Trimming pared 4 bases from V and 4 bases from J, leaving 18 bases between. The CDR3: CASSPTRSGSYEQYF. DNA for the CDR3: TGTGCCAGCAGCCCAACTAGGAGTGGTTCTTACGAGCAGTACTTC.

The chain carries TRBV7-9 and TRBJ2-3; 8 bases line up with TRBD2. V gave up 7 bases and J gave up 3 bases; unmatched junction bases: 15. CDR3 length equals 17 residues. Germline CDR1 is SEHNR and CDR2 is FQNEAQ (reference sequence). CDR3 bases: TGTGCCAGCAACTCCCAACCCGGGACTAGGATAACAGATACGCAGTATTTT. Its protein is CASNSQPGTRITDTQYF.

Concerning this clone: Other DNA variants within this sample encode the same CDR3. The chain couples TRBV6-1 to TRBJ1-2, with 7 bases identical to TRBD1. With V trimmed by 3 bases and J by 8 bases, 6 bases remained unmatched. The CDR3 runs to 13 residues. Germline V gene lookup returns CDR1 MNHNS and CDR2 SASEGT. The CDR3 region has the DNA TGTGCCAGCAGTGACCGGGACAGAGGAGGCTACACCTTC. It specifies CASSDRDRGGYTF.

This rearrangement joins TRBV5-1 to TRBJ2-3; D unresolved. Germline V lookup: CDR1 SGHRS, CDR2 YFSETQ. Trimming took off 0 bases at V and 0 bases at J, with 5 bases between the two ends. This CDR3 region has 14 residues. The CDR3 loop reads CASSLERSTDTQYF. CDR3 nucleotide sequence: TGCGCCAGCAGCTTGGAACGGAGCACAGATACGCAGTATTTT.

This chain uses TRBV19 with TRBJ1-4; perhaps TRBD1 as D (6 bases). V lost 5 bases and J 7 bases, leaving 17 bases between the germline ends. Germline loops: CDR1 LNHDA, CDR2 SQIVND (reference sequence). This CDR3 spans 15 amino acids. For the CDR3, the DNA is TGTGCCAGTAGTCCCGGGACACCTCATTTTGAAAAACTGTTTTTT. Its translation: CASSPGTPHFEKLFF.